A selection of T cell receptor beta chains follows, all from one sample in a study of control samples from healthy donors and cancer patients. The protocol was immunoSEQ multiplex PCR, while the TCRdb copy is restricted to in-frame clones and leaves out a portion. The table shows 90,000 to 100,000 clones, with roughly 83% occurring only once. Input material: PBMCs. These receptors came from a man between 70 and 80 years old with lung cancer. Both conserved end residues are part of each CDR3. Each record gives: J gene, V gene, D gene, clone size, CDR3 protein, CDR3 DNA. A D gene is named only where the DNA matches it firmly. Expanded clones are given a class, and other clones once, few, many or no size at all.

>TRBJ1-2|TRBV7-9|-|once
CASSLEGPGARSSYYGYTF
TGTGCCAGCAGCTTAGAAGGTCCGGGGGCGAGGAGTAGTTACTATGGCTACACCTTC
>TRBJ1-5|TRBV3-1/TRBV3-2|-|few
CASSQLQPGGRWNQPQHF
TGTGCCAGCAGCCAACTCCAACCGGGGGGGAGATGGAATCAGCCCCAGCATTTT
>TRBJ2-3|TRBV2|TRBD2|-
CASSGTSGGDTQYF
TGTGCCAGCAGTGGGACTAGCGGGGGGGATACGCAGTATTTT
>TRBJ1-4|TRBV19|-|-
CASSPSRNEKLFF
TGTGCCAGTAGTCCCTCTCGTAATGAAAAACTGTTTTTT
>TRBJ2-7|TRBV30|-|-
CASRTDYEQYF
TGTGCCTCGCGCACGGACTACGAGCAGTACTTC
>TRBJ2-1|TRBV7-3|TRBD1|-
CASSTRQGNEQFF
TGTGCCAGCAGCACCCGACAGGGGAATGAGCAGTTCTTC
>TRBJ2-2|TRBV5-1|TRBD2|-
CASSLSASGYTGELFF
TGCGCCAGCAGCTTGTCAGCTAGCGGATACACCGGGGAGCTGTTTTTT
>TRBJ1-6|TRBV28|-|-
CATRTANSPLHF
TGTGCCACCCGGACAGCCAATTCACCCCTCCACTTT
>TRBJ1-2|TRBV30|-|-
CAWSALQTTYGYTF
TGTGCCTGGAGTGCTTTACAGACAACCTATGGCTACACCTTC
>TRBJ1-6|TRBV6-6|-|-
CASSRDGYSPLHF
TGTGCCAGCAGCCGGGACGGTTATTCACCCCTCCACTTT
>TRBJ1-1|TRBV5-1|-|-
CASSLDGSGAFF
TGCGCCAGCAGCTTGGATGGGTCGGGAGCTTTCTTT
>TRBJ1-2|TRBV11-2|-|-
CASSLAAPNYGYTF
TGTGCCAGCAGCTTGGCAGCCCCTAACTATGGCTACACCTTC
>TRBJ1-1|TRBV7-9|-|-
CASSLGASNTRDTEAFF
TGTGCCAGCAGCTTAGGCGCATCCAACACCAGGGACACTGAAGCTTTCTTT
>TRBJ1-2|TRBV9|TRBD1|-
CASSVADRGVYGYTF
TGTGCCAGCAGCGTAGCTGACAGGGGTGTCTATGGCTACACCTTC
>TRBJ1-2|TRBV7-2|-|-
CASSLRGAGVNYGYTF
TGTGCCAGCAGCTTAAGGGGCGCCGGGGTTAACTATGGCTACACCTTC
>TRBJ1-1|TRBV6-5|-|-
CASSVRDRNTEAFF
TGTGCCAGCAGCGTCAGAGACAGGAACACTGAAGCTTTCTTT
>TRBJ1-1|TRBV5-1|-|-
CASSSSARMNTEAFF
TGCGCCAGCAGCTCGTCGGCCAGGATGAACACTGAAGCTTTCTTT
>TRBJ2-3|TRBV7-2|-|-
CASSLGFSWGADTQYF
TGTGCCAGCAGCTTAGGTTTCAGTTGGGGAGCAGATACGCAGTATTTT
>TRBJ1-1|TRBV11-2|-|-
CASSRGAGNLNTEAFF
TGTGCCAGCAGCAGAGGGGCAGGGAATCTCAACACTGAAGCTTTCTTT
>TRBJ2-4|TRBV30|-|-
CAWSDGEIGPLAKNIQYF
TGTGCCTGGAGTGATGGGGAGATAGGACCTCTGGCCAAAAACATTCAGTACTTC
>TRBJ2-1|TRBV7-9|-|-
CASSLAQSYNEQFF
TGTGCCAGCAGCTTAGCACAGAGCTACAATGAGCAGTTCTTC
>TRBJ2-6|TRBV6-5|-|-
CASSYGGNVLTF
TGTGCCAGCAGTTACGGGGGCAACGTCCTGACTTTC
>TRBJ2-1|TRBV5-6|TRBD1|-
CASSLVRTGQSYNEQFF
TGTGCCAGCAGCTTGGTTCGGACAGGGCAATCCTACAATGAGCAGTTCTTC
>TRBJ2-7|TRBV15|-|-
CATSSRGIGTYEQYF
TGTGCCACCAGCAGCCGTGGGATAGGGACCTACGAGCAGTACTTC
>TRBJ2-7|TRBV7-8|-|few
CASSFDRGANEQYF
TGTGCCAGCAGCTTTGATCGAGGGGCCAACGAGCAGTACTTC
>TRBJ1-1|TRBV28|TRBD1|few
CASSFVGTGLQGENTEAFF
TGTGCCAGCAGTTTTGTAGGGACAGGGCTACAGGGTGAGAACACTGAAGCTTTCTTT
>TRBJ1-2|TRBV6-5|-|-
CASGSMSNYGYTF
TGTGCCAGCGGATCAATGTCGAACTATGGCTACACCTTC
>TRBJ1-3|TRBV5-1|-|-
CASSLEPSSSPGNTIYF
TGCGCCAGCAGCTTGGAGCCCAGTTCCTCCCCTGGAAACACCATATATTTT
>TRBJ2-3|TRBV19|-|-
CASSPQARVADTQYF
TGTGCCAGTAGTCCACAGGCGAGGGTGGCAGATACGCAGTATTTT
>TRBJ2-3|TRBV25-1|-|-
CASSPDNRGTDTQYF
TGTGCCAGCAGCCCAGACAACAGAGGCACAGATACGCAGTATTTT
>TRBJ2-1|TRBV14|-|-
CASSQATGIRYNEQFF
TGTGCCAGCAGCCAGGCCACAGGGATTCGCTACAATGAGCAGTTCTTC
>TRBJ1-2|TRBV4-2|-|-
CASSQDKGGDGYTF
TGTGCCAGCAGCCAAGATAAGGGGGGAGATGGCTACACCTTC
>TRBJ2-7|TRBV5-1|-|-
CASSLGYGYEQYF
TGCGCCAGCAGCTTGGGATACGGATACGAGCAGTACTTC
>TRBJ2-2|TRBV6-5|-|-
CASSLRALVTGELFF
TGTGCCAGCAGTTTACGGGCTCTGGTCACCGGGGAGCTGTTTTTT
>TRBJ2-1|TRBV2|TRBD2|-
CASSEVSGGPYEQFF
TGTGCCAGCAGTGAAGTGAGCGGGGGGCCCTATGAGCAGTTCTTC
>TRBJ2-7|TRBV21-1|-|-
CASTAGTRSYEQYF
TGTGCCAGCACCGCCGGGACTAGATCCTACGAGCAGTACTTC
>TRBJ2-3|TRBV2|TRBD2|few
CASSEFKLAGTSTDTQYF
TGTGCCAGCAGTGAATTCAAGCTAGCGGGGACTAGCACAGATACGCAGTATTTT
>TRBJ1-2|TRBV12-3/TRBV12-4|TRBD1|-
CASSGTGYGYTF
TGTGCCAGCAGCGGGACAGGGTATGGCTACACCTTC
>TRBJ1-2|TRBV7-9|-|-
CASSLMGEIPTTYGYTF
TGTGCCAGCAGCTTGATGGGGGAGATTCCAACGACCTATGGCTACACCTTC
>TRBJ2-7|TRBV5-1|-|-
CASSPGRISYEQYF
TGCGCCAGCAGCCCGGGGCGGATCTCCTACGAGCAGTACTTC
>TRBJ1-2|TRBV7-6|-|-
CASSLDVGASRNYGYTF
TGTGCCAGCAGCTTAGATGTCGGGGCTTCTCGAAACTATGGCTACACCTTC
>TRBJ2-1|TRBV7-9|-|-
CASSLADQTGSDEQFF
TGTGCCAGCAGCTTAGCAGACCAAACAGGGAGCGATGAGCAGTTCTTC
>TRBJ1-1|TRBV19|TRBD1|-
CASVLGPGGRTEAFF
TGTGCCAGTGTATTGGGCCCAGGGGGCCGGACTGAAGCTTTCTTT
>TRBJ2-1|TRBV27|-|-
CASSSTGIDNEQFF
TGTGCCAGCAGTTCTACAGGCATCGACAATGAGCAGTTCTTC